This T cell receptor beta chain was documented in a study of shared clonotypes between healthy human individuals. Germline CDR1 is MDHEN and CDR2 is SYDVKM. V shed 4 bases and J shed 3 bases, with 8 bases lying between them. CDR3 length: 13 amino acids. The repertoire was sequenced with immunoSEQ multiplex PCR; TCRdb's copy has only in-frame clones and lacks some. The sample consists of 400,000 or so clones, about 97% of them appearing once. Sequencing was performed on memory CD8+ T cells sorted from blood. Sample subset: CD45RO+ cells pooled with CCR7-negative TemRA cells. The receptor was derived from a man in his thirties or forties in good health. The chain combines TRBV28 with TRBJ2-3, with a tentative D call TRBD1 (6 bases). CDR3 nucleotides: TGTGCCAGCAGTTCCGGGACAACAGATACGCAGTATTTT. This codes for CASSSGTTDTQYF.